This T cell receptor (beta chain) appears in the sequencing data of a study of cytomegalovirus exposure and HLA in healthy donors (dated by TCRdb to about 2017). The study in broad terms: In an earlier analysis of roughly 590 of the donors, 276 Gb of sequence data and 90 million to 130 million unique TCR beta sequences from 150 million to 200 million T cells were reported. An early release covering approximately 600 HLA-typed donors comprised roughly 300 gigabases of sequencing data and tens of millions of unique TCR sequences. Of the 350 to 450 genotyped donors, less than 85% were placed in the genetic ancestry cluster associated with self-reported Caucasian donors. The study aimed to test whether cataloging public T cell receptors could reveal signatures of past pathogen exposure. The T cell repertoires of 666 subjects were profiled by immunosequencing and related to cytomegalovirus serostatus. Besides the first cohort of around 700 subjects, a separate validation cohort made up of 120 different subjects was used. To predict cytomegalovirus infection status, the study brought together high-throughput TCR immunosequencing, statistical association of individual TCRs with disease status, and machine learning. To study patterns of TCR occurrence, a later analysis re-analyzed previously published TCR beta repertoires from 650 to 750 donors and added high-resolution HLA genotyping. In the later analysis, no new phenotypic data were used to find candidate immune exposures; instead, reliance was placed on TCR beta sequences and their occurrence across donors. To decide whether each TCR beta V gene segment behaved as functional or pseudogenic, an earlier analysis of some 580 of the donors relied on high-throughput TCR beta sequencing. Donor age, sex, ethnicity and CMV serostatus were collected together with the repertoire data. In a later genetic analysis, genome-wide SNP genotypes for about three fifths of the roughly 670 donors were used, and that subset was treated as a discovery cohort. Every discovery cohort repertoire had been produced on one sequencing platform. Both class I and class II loci were covered by HLA typing, at four-digit resolution. The number of typed donors differed by locus: about 620-640 for A, B, C, DRB1 and DQB1; some 500 for DQA1; around 610 for DPA1; and around 470 for DPB1. Five DR-DQ haplotypes were treated as single units for association and clustering because of strong linkage in the cohort. On average, approximately 250,000 unique TCR beta nucleotide sequences were sequenced per donor among 398 genotyped donors of the cohort, with roughly 19% of those sequences being non-productive. What the work shows at the level of the full study, not this receptor alone: Linkage disequilibrium might explain the correlated functional status among segregating V segments, but an unknown experimental factor could not be ruled out. A further reported finding was that TCR beta sequences accurately predicted the HLA-A and HLA-B alleles for most subjects in the first cohort. Because HLA typing was missing for some donors at each locus, association tests included only the typed subset. In a later analysis, HLA-associated TCR beta chains showed more clonal expansion and lower generation probabilities than non-associated chains that were equally common. Because the 87-base-pair reads could not distinguish some IMGT-functional V segments, including TRBV6-2 and TRBV6-3, those segments were excluded. Roughly uniform sequencing depth across donors was assumed in presence/absence analyses, although this assumption may not hold. A later genetic analysis reported fewer N-insertions in productive TCRs among donors in an Asian-associated ancestry cluster than the roughly 640-donor mean. Across donors, most TCR sequences were observed very rarely, whereas some public TCRs were present in many individuals. Most CMV-associated TCR beta chains appeared to be HLA-restricted in a later analysis, and the HLA associations seemed to be driven largely by CMV exposure. Assigning TCR associations to individual alleles was difficult when HLA alleles, especially DR and DQ, strongly co-occurred. The cohort was sequenced for TCR beta chains only, and without alpha or paired-chain data the features that could be detected were limited. CMV serostatus was the only immune exposure information available for the cohort. Because counts were too low, roughly 17 rarely observed V segments, including chromosome 9 orphons, were left out of the earlier analysis of several hundred of the donors. A few of the identified cytomegalovirus-associated TCR beta chains were confirmed in vitro to be specific for cytomegalovirus antigens. Specific HLA alleles were associated with 15,000 to 20,000 TCR beta sequences at a false discovery rate of 0.05 in a later analysis. An earlier analysis of 587 of the donors showed that most TCR beta V segments appeared in productive rearrangements either about 87% or about 30% of the time, which broadly matched IMGT annotations. The sequencing pipeline was judged likely to have produced a cluster of highly shared sequence variants as a technical artifact. In a later analysis, TCR association rates were found to vary across HLA loci, with the most associated TCRs seen for DRB1 alleles and the fewest for HLA-C alleles. V-gene and J-gene trimming of TCR beta chains was associated with a missense DCLRE1C variant in a later genetic analysis, and the association was replicated in an independent cohort. In a later analysis, several top co-occurrence clusters were reported to appear linked to parvovirus B19, influenza, CMV and Epstein-Barr virus. According to the authors, the approach could potentially be generalized to other disease states and immunological phenotypes. Cytomegalovirus status was reported to be diagnosed by the classifier with high specificity and sensitivity in both the original and validation cohorts. The study listed 150 to 200 TCR beta chains as associated with cytomegalovirus.

Notes on this clone: Its binding antigen is unknown. One junction end disagrees with the germline gene, perhaps due to a read error.

Library preparation was by the immunoSEQ multiplex PCR assay. For the multiplex PCR, a mixture combining 60 forward primers for TCR Vbeta segments and 13 reverse primers for TCR Jbeta segments was used. A multiplex PCR assay on genomic DNA amplified the CDR3 region of rearranged TCR beta genes. Amplified TCR beta libraries were sequenced as 87-base-pair reads on the Illumina HiSeq System. From the authors' description of their analysis: A later analysis counted about 76 million unique TCR beta chains across the 500 to 850 repertoires, and some 11 million of these chains were shared by at least two donors. To remove PCR and sequencing errors, raw reads were error-corrected and collapsed into unique sequences using a nearest-neighbor algorithm that merged closely related sequences. To assign V, D and J gene segments, CDR3 sequences were aligned to IMGT reference sequences. For a sequence to be retained, a match of at least six nucleotides to both a V gene segment and a J gene segment was required. A rearrangement counted as productive if the CDR3 had no stop codons and remained in frame with V and J, and every other rearrangement counted as non-productive. CDR3 was defined according to IMGT convention as the region running from the second conserved V-encoded cysteine to the conserved J-encoded phenylalanine. The earlier analysis of 587 of the donors excluded any sequence lacking an unambiguous match to a single V gene segment. An earlier analysis of 587 of the donors called V segments functional above 56.7% productive rearrangements and segregating when the between-donor standard deviation exceeded 5%. A statistical classification framework was built to diagnose cytomegalovirus status from the catalog of TCR beta chain sequences. V and J gene assignment, in a later analysis, came from comparing TCR nucleotide sequences with IMGT/GENE-DB human TR gene sequences. Using the TCRdist pipeline, a later analysis assigned CDR3 sequences along with most-parsimonious VDJ recombination scenarios. In a later analysis, each TCR beta chain was defined by its CDR3 amino acid sequence together with its V-gene family, and reads lacking a unique V-gene family were excluded. To address suspected cross-contamination and a sequencing artifact, a later analysis removed 550 to 750 highly shared, low-generation-probability nucleotide sequences. A later analysis calculated a clonal expansion index for each public chain from normalized within-repertoire ranks of inferred template counts. In a later analysis, generation probabilities were computed using a VDJ recombination model fitted to out-of-frame rearrangements, and the results were checked against IGoR. Hypergeometric tests were used in a later analysis to score TCR-TCR, TCR-HLA and TCR-CMV co-occurrence, with a repertoire-size bias correction applied to the TCR pairs. To estimate false discovery rates, a later analysis permuted the HLA or CMV assignments 20 times. In a later analysis, co-occurring TCRs were grouped using DBSCAN, and TCRdist sequence similarity was added for clustering within HLA-allele-positive subsets. For co-occurrence clustering, repertoires with fewer than 30,000 or more than 120,000 public chains were excluded, along with five or six repertoires with anomalous nucleotide sharing. Drawn from immuneACCESS, this table holds only the in-frame rearrangements with V and J called that TCRdb kept. Clones are partly lost; checked studies trace under half to an unresolved V gene and leave the rest unexplained. V, J and clone size reflect that table, while D and trimming were determined from the DNA. The sample table records 150,000 to 200,000 clones; 84% of these occur just once. Roughly 2.6% of the sample goes to the ten largest clones.

CDR1 SEHNR and CDR2 FQNEAQ were looked up in the germline V gene (reference sequence). CDR3 length: 18 amino acids, cysteine to phenylalanine. The DNA shown is the 54-base CDR3, in frame from base 1. The cohort consisted of 600 to 700 healthy bone marrow donors. At the time of sampling, all cohort members were nominally healthy, though unrecorded immune exposures were likely present. The donor tested CMV seropositive, placing the donor among the approximately 310 seropositive members of the cohort. A peripheral blood sample was provided by each donor, and peripheral blood mononuclear cells were used for TCR beta sequencing. Genomic DNA was extracted from the blood cell samples with the Qiagen DNeasy Blood Extraction Kit.

The V gene is TRBV7-9 and the J gene is TRBJ1-5, with TRBD1 matching 8 junction bases. The TCR was taken from a woman in her forties or fifties in good health and CMV-seropositive. Sample: PBMCs. The DNA is as follows: TGTTCCAGCAGCTCCTGGACAGGGAGTAGTCCTAGCAATCAGCCCCAGCATTTT. Translated, this gives CSSSSWTGSSPSNQPQHF.